A single sample is the source of the 32 T cell receptor beta chains below, sequenced in a study of blood T cell repertoires in COVID-19. Some clones are missing from TCRdb's copy, which holds only in-frame ones; the method was immunoSEQ multiplex PCR. Among about 300,000 clones listed, about nine tenths were seen once. The material sequenced was PBMCs or T cells enriched from blood (not recorded which). These receptors all come from a man between 25 and 39 years old who had recovered from COVID-19.

This rearrangement joins TRBV7-2 to TRBJ1-4; a possible D gene is TRBD1 (6 bases). Trimming shortened V by 5 bases and J by 8 bases, and 18 bases separated the two germline ends. CDR1 and CDR2 (germline): SGHTA, FQGNSA. This CDR3 contains 15 residues. The CDR3 spells CASSPKGGRWEKLFF. CDR3 bases: TGTGCCAGCAGCCCAAAGGGGGGGCGGTGGGAAAAACTGTTTTTT.

The rearrangement uses TRBV6-1 and TRBJ1-6, with no clear D. CDR3 length: 15 amino acids. Germline lookup yields CDR1 MNHNS and CDR2 SASEGT. Trimming pared 1 base from V and 9 bases from J, leaving 13 bases between. The CDR3 is CASSEEDSGGSPLHF. The CDR3 DNA sequence: TGTGCCAGCAGTGAAGAAGATAGTGGTGGTTCACCCCTCCACTTT.

V is TRBV29-1 and J is TRBJ1-3; D is possibly TRBD1 (6 bases). The CDR3 sequence is 13 residues long. Per germline, CDR1 SQVTM and CDR2 ANQGSEA. V shed 6 bases and J shed 2 bases, with 11 bases lying between them. The CDR3 loop is CSVRGFTGNTIYF. CDR3 in DNA: TGCAGCGTGAGGGGGTTTACTGGAAACACCATATATTTT.

The chain couples TRBV9 to TRBJ1-1, with D hard to call. The CDR3 runs 14 residues. Germline V gene sequence: CDR1 SGDLS, CDR2 YYNGEE. V was cut by 6 bases and J by 0 bases, with 12 bases left in between. CDR3 residues: CASTYEALNTEAFF. The CDR3 region has the DNA TGTGCCAGCACGTATGAGGCCTTGAACACTGAAGCTTTCTTT.

The chain carries TRBV19 and TRBJ1-5; 9 bases line up with TRBD1. V dropped 9 bases and J dropped 4; count of bases not matched to a gene: 7. The V gene's germline CDR1 is LNHDA and CDR2 SQIVND (reference sequence). The CDR3 has 14 amino acids. The CDR3 loop is CASCGTGINQPQHF. The CDR3 coding sequence is TGTGCCAGCTGTGGGACAGGGATTAATCAGCCCCAGCATTTT.

The V gene is TRBV9, the J gene TRBJ2-3; no clear D. The V gene lost 3 bases and the J gene lost 1 base, with 24 bases spanning the gap. This CDR3 spans 19 amino acids. Germline assignment: CDR1 SGDLS and CDR2 YYNGEE. The CDR3 DNA reads as TGTGCCAGCAGCGACCGGAAGGCGAGGAGTATTACCGGCACAGATACGCAGTATTTT. Amino acid sequence: CASSDRKARSITGTDTQYF.

This chain joins TRBV7-2 and TRBJ2-5; possible D gene TRBD2, 5 bases. V was shortened by 5 bases and J by 5 bases, with 15 bases between the two germline ends. CDR1 is SGHTA, CDR2 FQGNSA, per germline. CDR3 length: 14 amino acids. The DNA of the CDR3 is TGTGCCAGCAGCCTAAGGACTCGGCGGGAGACCCAGTACTTC. This gives the protein CASSLRTRRETQYF.

V usage is TRBV19 and J usage is TRBJ2-1, with TRBD2 identical over 9 bases. The germline V gene encodes CDR1 LNHDA and CDR2 SQIVND (reference sequence). The CDR3 length is 13 residues. Trimming took 9 bases from V and 7 from J; bases not matched to a gene: 7. CDR3 nucleotide sequence: TGTGCCAGCAGGGCGGGAGGGACGAATGAGCAGTTCTTC. Translated, it gives CASRAGGTNEQFF.

The chain links TRBV15 to TRBJ2-7; 8 nucleotides line up with TRBD1. The V gene end was trimmed by 0 bases and the J gene end by 3 bases; junction bases not matched to a gene: 1. The CDR3 spans 14 residues. Per germline, CDR1 LNHNV and CDR2 YYDKDF (reference sequence). This CDR3 is CATSRDRGHYEQYF. The DNA for the CDR3 is TGTGCCACCAGCAGAGACAGGGGGCACTACGAGCAGTACTTC.

This clone was recorded once. This chain joins TRBV7-9 and TRBJ2-1; 9 bases map to TRBD2. Germline CDR1 is SEHNR and CDR2 is FQNEAQ (reference sequence). J lost 8 bases, V lost 3 bases, and 8 bases had no gene match. This CDR3 is built from 15 residues. The CDR3 loop is CASSFSGRVGDEQFF. The CDR3, as DNA: TGTGCCAGCAGCTTTAGCGGGAGAGTAGGAGATGAGCAGTTCTTC.

V usage is TRBV9 and J usage is TRBJ1-5, with D possibly TRBD1 on 6 matching bases. The germline V gene has CDR1 SGDLS and CDR2 YYNGEE. The CDR3 covers 15 residues. V lost 0 bases, J lost 6 bases, and 13 bases lay in between. The CDR3 DNA follows: TGTGCCAGCAGCGTAGGGGGCACAGGGACTCAGCCCCAGCATTTT. Translated, it gives CASSVGGTGTQPQHF.

CDR3 region: CASSEQPTSPNEQFF. CDR3 nucleotide sequence: TGTGCCAGCAGCGAACAACCCACTAGCCCCAATGAGCAGTTCTTC. V and J are TRBV11-2 and TRBJ2-1; D is possibly TRBD2 (6 bases). The CDR3 contains 15 residues. CDR1 is SGHAT and CDR2 is FQNNGV in the germline V gene. The V gene lost 5 bases and the J gene lost 6 bases, with 17 bases spanning the gap.

The genes are TRBV6-5 and TRBJ2-3; 7 bases map to TRBD2. Unmatched junction bases numbered 6, after V lost 6 bases and J lost 3 bases. The CDR3 loop spans 14 amino acids. Germline CDR1 MNHEY, CDR2 SVGAGI. CDR3 in DNA: TGTGCCAGCAGCTCCGAGGGACTAACAGATACGCAGTATTTT. Protein product: CASSSEGLTDTQYF.

The V and J genes are TRBV9 and TRBJ1-2; no clear D gene. The germline V gene encodes CDR1 SGDLS and CDR2 YYNGEE. V was pared by 0 bases and J by 7 bases, with 13 bases between. The CDR3 is made up of 14 amino acids. CDR3: CASSVAGGQAGYTF. The CDR3 bases are TGTGCCAGCAGCGTAGCTGGAGGGCAGGCTGGCTACACCTTC.

This chain connects TRBV5-1 to TRBJ1-2; D remains ambiguous. CDR1 and CDR2 from the germline V gene are SGHRS and YFSETQ. CDR3 size: 13 residues. Between the trimmed V and J ends, which lost 1 base and 0 bases, there was a span of 4 bases. The CDR3 loop is CASSLTANYGYTF. The CDR3 DNA is TGCGCCAGCAGCTTGACAGCTAACTATGGCTACACCTTC.

The CDR3 loop reads CSAALGREPGNTIYF. CDR3 sequence (DNA): TGCAGCGCCGCTCTTGGGCGCGAGCCTGGAAACACCATATATTTT. This chain links TRBV29-1 with TRBJ1-3; D remains ambiguous. Germline V gives CDR1 SQVTM, CDR2 ANQGSEA. Trimming left V 7 bases short and J 2 bases short, with 18 bases between. This CDR3 spans 15 amino acids. Using reference TRBV29-1 and TRBJ1-3 for the parts outside the CDR3, the full variable domain is SAVISQKPSRDICQRGTSLTIQCQVDSQVTMMFWYRQQPGQSLTLIATANQGSEATYESGFVIDKFPISRPNLTFSTLTVSNMSPEDSSIYLCSAALGREPGNTIYFGEGSWLTVV.

This chain connects TRBV7-6 to TRBJ1-1; D unresolved. Trimming took 3 bases from V and 0 from J, leaving 2 bases between them. Germline CDR1 reads SGHVS; CDR2 reads FNYEAQ. This CDR3 has 12 amino acids. CDR3 amino acids: CASSFMNTEAFF. The DNA of the CDR3 is TGTGCCAGCAGCTTTATGAACACTGAAGCTTTCTTT. The variable domain in full, with the rest retrieved from reference TRBV7-6 and TRBJ1-1, is GAGVSQSPRYKVTKRGQDVALRCDPISGHVSLYWYRQALGQGPEFLTYFNYEAQQDKSGLPNDRFSAERPEGSISTLTIQRTEQRDSAMYRCASSFMNTEAFFGQGTRLTVV.

The chain combines TRBV9 with TRBJ2-7; TRBD1 aligns across 8 bases. The trim removed 5 bases at V and 3 bases at J, leaving 7 bases unmatched. CDR1 is SGDLS, CDR2 YYNGEE, per germline. This CDR3 region has 14 residues. The CDR3 reads CASSPGQGNYEQYF. The CDR3 nucleotides are TGTGCCAGCAGTCCCGGACAGGGTAACTACGAGCAGTACTTC.

CDR3 sequence (DNA): TGTGCCACCAGGGCCAGCGGGGGGGCCTTAGGCAATGAGCAGTTCTTC. Its translation is CATRASGGALGNEQFF. V is TRBV24-1 and J is TRBJ2-1; 10 bases are shared with TRBD2. Germline V gives CDR1 KGHDR, CDR2 SFDVKD. This CDR3 is 16 amino acids long. V was clipped by 7 bases and J by 6 bases; unmatched bases: 11.

As concerns this clone: Different DNA sequences within this sample yield the same CDR3. This chain connects TRBV19 to TRBJ2-3; D gene uncertain. The germline CDR1 and CDR2 sequences are LNHDA and SQIVND (reference sequence). The CDR3 is 13 residues long. V was cut by 0 bases and J by 4 bases, with 5 bases left in between. The CDR3 reads CASSIDPADTQYF. The CDR3 DNA reads TGTGCCAGTAGTATAGATCCCGCAGATACGCAGTATTTT.

The V and J genes are TRBV7-6 and TRBJ2-2; 8 nucleotides match TRBD2. Germline V lookup: CDR1 SGHVS, CDR2 FNYEAQ. The CDR3 totals 14 residues. V lost 6 bases and J lost 0; bases outside the gene matches: 0. CDR3 sequence reads: CASRLAANTGELFF. Written as DNA, the CDR3 is TGTGCCAGCAGACTAGCGGCGAACACCGGGGAGCTGTTTTTT.

V and J are TRBV29-1 and TRBJ1-1; TRBD1 matches at 8 bases. Germline-derived CDR1 and CDR2 are SQVTM and ANQGSEA. The CDR3 consists of 13 residues. V lost 3 bases, J lost 5 bases, and 5 bases stayed unmatched. The CDR3 DNA reads TGCAGCGTTGACTCAGGGGGCCGTACTGAAGCTTTCTTT. This codes for CSVDSGGRTEAFF.

The chain has TRBV3-1 (or the pseudogene TRBV3-2) and TRBJ1-1; TRBD1 aligns across 7 bases. Unmatched junction bases numbered 4, after V lost 4 bases and J lost 2 bases. Germline CDR1 and CDR2: LGHDT and YNNKEL (reference sequence). The CDR3 spans 14 residues. The CDR3 bases are TGTGCCAGCAGCCGAGGACAGGCCAACACTGAAGCTTTCTTT. It specifies CASSRGQANTEAFF.

J is TRBJ2-7 and V is TRBV15, with D possibly matching TRBD1 (6 bases). This CDR3 is 13 amino acids long. V dropped 5 bases and J dropped 3 bases, with 11 bases sitting between them. Per the germline V gene, CDR1 is LNHNV and CDR2 is YYDKDF (reference sequence). Here the CDR3 reads CATSDGQNYEQYF. As DNA, the CDR3 is TGTGCCACCAGCGACGGACAGAACTACGAGCAGTACTTC.

This chain uses TRBV5-1 with TRBJ1-2; 7 bases are shared with TRBD1. Trimming at V came to 1 base and at J to 4 bases, leaving 4 bases not matched to a gene. Germline loops: CDR1 SGHRS, CDR2 YFSETQ. The CDR3 covers 14 residues. CDR3 residues: CASSLTGEGYGYTF. In DNA, the CDR3 is TGCGCCAGCAGCTTGACAGGGGAAGGCTATGGCTACACCTTC. Full variable domain (rest looked up from reference TRBV5-1 and TRBJ1-2): KAGVTQTPRYLIKTRGQQVTLSCSPISGHRSVSWYQQTPGQGLQFLFEYFSETQRNKGNFPGRFSGRQFSNSRSEMNVSTLELGDSALYLCASSLTGEGYGYTFGSGTRLTVV.

This clone was counted only a few times. The chain uses TRBV27 and TRBJ2-7; TRBD2 aligns across 8 bases. The germline CDR1 and CDR2 sequences are MNHEY and SMNVEV (reference sequence). CDR3 length: 13 amino acids. Trimming took 2 bases from V and 7 from J; bases not matched to a gene: 4. CDR3 bases: TGTGCCAGCAGTTTAGCGGGGGGCTTGGAGCAGTACTTC. Translation gives CASSLAGGLEQYF.

The chain is built from TRBV7-9 and TRBJ2-3, with 8 bases that match TRBD1. V lost 1 base and J lost 5; bases outside the gene matches: 5. Germline lookup yields CDR1 SEHNR and CDR2 FQNEAQ (reference sequence). The CDR3 consists of 15 residues. CDR3 DNA: TGTGCCAGCAGCTTAGTCAGGGGGCACGGAGATACGCAGTATTTT. It translates to CASSLVRGHGDTQYF. The full variable domain, completed using reference TRBV7-9 and TRBJ2-3, is DTGVSQNPRHKITKRGQNVTFRCDPISEHNRLYWYRQTLGQGPEFLTYFQNEAQLEKSRLLSDRFSAERPKGSFSTLEIQRTEQGDSAMYLCASSLVRGHGDTQYFGPGTRLTVL.

This rearrangement joins TRBV7-8 to TRBJ2-2; a possible D gene is TRBD2 (5 bases). The CDR3 runs 17 residues. Germline assignment: CDR1 SGHVS and CDR2 FQNEAQ. Trimming took off 2 bases at V and 2 bases at J, with 15 bases between the two ends. The CDR3 is CASSLSGWTVNTGELFF. CDR3 bases: TGTGCCAGCAGCTTAAGCGGTTGGACTGTCAACACCGGGGAGCTGTTTTTT.

The J gene is TRBJ2-7, the V gene TRBV7-2; 7 bases line up with TRBD1. This CDR3 has 14 residues. V gave up 6 bases and J gave up 3 bases; unmatched junction bases: 8. CDR1 SGHTA and CDR2 FQGNSA come from the germline V gene. CDR3 in DNA: TGTGCCAGCAGTTATGGGGACAGACGCTACGAGCAGTACTTC. Amino acid sequence: CASSYGDRRYEQYF. The full variable domain, completed using reference TRBV7-2 and TRBJ2-7, is GAGVSQSPSNKVTEKGKDVELRCDPISGHTALYWYRQSLGQGLEFLIYFQGNSAPDKSGLPSDRFSAERTGGSVSTLTIQRTQQEDSAVYLCASSYGDRRYEQYFGPGTRLTVT.

The chain carries TRBV28 and TRBJ2-7; 9 bases are a match to TRBD1. Looked up from germline, CDR1 is MDHEN and CDR2 is SYDVKM. The length of the CDR3 is 15 residues. Trimming removed 4 bases from V and 1 base from J; junction bases left unmatched: 5. CDR3 DNA sequence: TGTGCCAGCAGTTCCTGGACAGGGGTATCCTACGAGCAGTACTTC. As protein: CASSSWTGVSYEQYF.

The chain couples TRBV18 to TRBJ1-1; D is undetermined. Germline V gene sequence: CDR1 KGHSH, CDR2 LQKENI. V shed 5 bases and J shed 1 base, with 5 bases lying between them. This CDR3 region has 12 residues. DNA of the CDR3: TGTGCCAGCTCAAACAGGAACACTGAAGCTTTCTTT. Translated: CASSNRNTEAFF. The variable domain in full, completed from reference TRBV18 and TRBJ1-1, reads NAGVMQNPRHLVRRRGQEARLRCSPMKGHSHVYWYRQLPEEGLKFMVYLQKENIIDESGMPKERFSAEFPKEGPSILRIQQVVRGDSAAYFCASSNRNTEAFFGQGTRLTVV.

The chain combines TRBV19 with TRBJ2-3; TRBD2 agrees at 13 bases. Unmatched junction bases numbered 8, after V lost 5 bases and J lost 0 bases. Germline V gene lookup returns CDR1 LNHDA and CDR2 SQIVND (reference sequence). The length of the CDR3 is 18 residues. The CDR3 loop reads CASSPGLAGAPSTDTQYF. The CDR3 DNA reads as TGTGCCAGTAGTCCAGGACTAGCGGGGGCCCCTAGCACAGATACGCAGTATTTT.